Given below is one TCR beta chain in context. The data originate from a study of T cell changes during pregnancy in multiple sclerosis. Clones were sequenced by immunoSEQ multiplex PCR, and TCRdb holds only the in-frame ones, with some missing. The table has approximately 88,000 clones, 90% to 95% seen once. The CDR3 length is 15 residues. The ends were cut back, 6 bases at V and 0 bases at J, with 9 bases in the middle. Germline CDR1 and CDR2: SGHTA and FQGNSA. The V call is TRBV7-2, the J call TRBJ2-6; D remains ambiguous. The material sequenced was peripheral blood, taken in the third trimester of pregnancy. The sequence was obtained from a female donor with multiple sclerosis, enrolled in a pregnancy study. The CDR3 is CASRLTVSGANVLTF. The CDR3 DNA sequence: TGTGCCAGCAGGCTAACAGTCTCTGGGGCCAACGTCCTGACTTTC.